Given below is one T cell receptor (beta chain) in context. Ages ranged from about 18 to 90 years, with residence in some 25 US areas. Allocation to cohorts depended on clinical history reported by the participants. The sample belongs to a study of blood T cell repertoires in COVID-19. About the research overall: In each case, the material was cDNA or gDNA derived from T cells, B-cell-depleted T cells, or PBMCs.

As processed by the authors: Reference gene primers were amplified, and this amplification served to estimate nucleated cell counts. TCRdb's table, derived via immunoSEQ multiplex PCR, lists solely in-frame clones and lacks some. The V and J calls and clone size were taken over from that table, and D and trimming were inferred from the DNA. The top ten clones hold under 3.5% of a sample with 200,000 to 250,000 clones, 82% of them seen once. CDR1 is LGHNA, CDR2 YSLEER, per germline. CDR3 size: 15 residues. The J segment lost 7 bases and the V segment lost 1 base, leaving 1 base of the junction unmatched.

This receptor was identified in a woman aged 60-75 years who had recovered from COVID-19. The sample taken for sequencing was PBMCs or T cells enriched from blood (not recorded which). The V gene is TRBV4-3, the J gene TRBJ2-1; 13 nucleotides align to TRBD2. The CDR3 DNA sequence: TGCGCCAGCAGCCAAGGGACTAGCGGGGGTAATGAGCAGTTCTTC. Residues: CASSQGTSGGNEQFF.